This T cell receptor (beta chain) was sequenced for a study of blood T cells in healthy people across ages. They isolated at least 6.5 million PBMCs from each sample. This CDR3 is 12 amino acids long. J lost 13 bases, V lost 8 bases, and 3 bases had no gene match. The germline gives CDR1 MNHEY, CDR2 SVGEGT. Study-wide results and limits: Roughly linear declines in TCR beta diversity per million T cells occurred with age.

Primers used in a second PCR of about 6 to 12 cycles were a sample-barcoded 5' primer and a J-beta primer mix. A template-switch adaptor that had 12 random nucleotides put a tag on each cDNA molecule. TCRdb reanalysed the 5' RACE reads using MiXCR and keeps one entry per CDR3 protein. This table has hundreds of thousands of distinct CDR3 sequences, approximately 60% appearing once. In this sample, this clonotype turned up a few times. Its target is not known. Sequencing was performed on blood. The rearrangement uses TRBV6-2 or TRBV6-3 and TRBJ2-1; 15 nucleotides line up with TRBD2. This TCR derives from a man between 35 and 55 years old in good health. DNA for the CDR3: TGTGCCAGCGGGACTAGCGGGGGGACTCAGTTCTTC. It is translated as CASGTSGGTQFF.